The 14 T cell receptor beta chains below were found in one sample sequenced in a study of cytomegalovirus exposure and HLA in healthy donors. A multiplex PCR was run with 60 Vbeta primers and 13 Jbeta primers. Using immunoSEQ multiplex PCR, the repertoire was profiled, and TCRdb retains in-frame clones only, with some absent. The repertoire holds roughly 290,000 clones, with roughly 90% as singletons. The source material was PBMCs. The receptor source for this set is a woman between 18 and 30 years old in good health and CMV-seronegative.

The V and J genes are TRBV9 and TRBJ1-5, with TRBD1 matching over 8 bases. Unmatched junction bases numbered 2, after V lost 0 bases and J lost 3 bases. Germline lookup yields CDR1 SGDLS and CDR2 YYNGEE. The length of the CDR3 is 15 residues. The CDR3 DNA reads as TGTGCCAGCAGCGTAGGGGGACAGGACAATCAGCCCCAGCATTTT. It codes for CASSVGGQDNQPQHF.

This rearrangement joins TRBV5-1 to TRBJ2-5, with TRBD2 as a possible D gene (6 bases). Germline V CDR1 and CDR2: SGHRS, YFSETQ. The CDR3 totals 14 residues. V lost 4 bases, J lost 2 bases, and 12 bases lay in between. CDR3 sequence (DNA): TGCGCCAGCAGCCTACCGGGACTTCAAGAGACCCAGTACTTC. This sequence encodes CASSLPGLQETQYF. The full variable domain, in which reference TRBV5-1 and TRBJ2-5 provide the parts outside the CDR3, is KAGVTQTPRYLIKTRGQQVTLSCSPISGHRSVSWYQQTPGQGLQFLFEYFSETQRNKGNFPGRFSGRQFSNSRSEMNVSTLELGDSALYLCASSLPGLQETQYFGPGTRLLVL.

The gene calls are TRBV6-5 and TRBJ2-3; unclear D gene. Germline V gene sequence: CDR1 MNHEY, CDR2 SVGAGI. The CDR3 contains 14 residues. The V gene lost 2 bases and the J gene lost 2 bases, with 8 bases spanning the gap. The CDR3 loop is CASSYRFSTDTQYF. The CDR3 DNA is TGTGCCAGCAGTTACCGGTTCTCCACAGATACGCAGTATTTT.

This clone was seen once. V usage is TRBV19 and J usage is TRBJ2-2, with 7 positions matching TRBD2. The V segment lost 5 bases and the J segment 2 bases; nucleotides outside the gene matches: 2. The CDR3 covers 14 residues. The V gene's germline CDR1 is LNHDA and CDR2 SQIVND (reference sequence). The CDR3 DNA is TGTGCCAGTAGTGTGGGACTAAACACCGGGGAGCTGTTTTTT. Translated: CASSVGLNTGELFF.

The chain employs TRBV6-6 and TRBJ1-2; 8 nucleotides agree with TRBD1. J gave up 2 bases and V 6 bases, and 5 bases lay outside the gene matches. CDR3 length equals 14 residues. Germline V gives CDR1 MNHNY, CDR2 SVGAGI (reference sequence). The CDR3 spells CASRQGAGNYGYTF. The DNA for the CDR3 is TGTGCCAGCAGGCAGGGGGCTGGGAACTATGGCTACACCTTC.

The V gene is TRBV10-3, the J gene TRBJ1-2; 9 bases are a match to TRBD1. Germline values: CDR1 ENHRY, CDR2 SYGVKD. The length of the CDR3 is 15 residues. The J segment lost 7 bases and the V segment lost 5 bases, leaving 11 bases of the junction unmatched. The CDR3 loop is CAISTPGQGQGGYTF. CDR3 nucleotide sequence: TGTGCCATCAGTACGCCGGGACAGGGTCAGGGTGGCTACACCTTC.

Note on this clone: Compared with germline, one end of the junction differs, possibly owing to a read error. V is TRBV6-6 and J is TRBJ1-2; no reliable D call. The CDR3 runs 11 residues. Germline V gives CDR1 MNHNY, CDR2 SVGAGI (reference sequence). Written as DNA, the CDR3 is TGTGCCAGCAGTTATGACGGGAACGGCTCCTTC. Translating gives CASSYDGNGSF.

The chain joins TRBV5-1 to TRBJ1-1; 7 bases line up with TRBD1. Per germline, CDR1 SGHRS and CDR2 YFSETQ. V dropped 4 bases and J dropped 3; count of bases not matched to a gene: 6. The CDR3 contains 14 residues. In DNA form, the CDR3 reads TGCGCCAGCAGCCCGGACAGGAAGGACACTGAAGCTTTCTTT. Translation: CASSPDRKDTEAFF. Filled out from reference TRBV5-1 and TRBJ1-1, the complete variable domain reads KAGVTQTPRYLIKTRGQQVTLSCSPISGHRSVSWYQQTPGQGLQFLFEYFSETQRNKGNFPGRFSGRQFSNSRSEMNVSTLELGDSALYLCASSPDRKDTEAFFGQGTRLTVV.

J is TRBJ2-3 and V is TRBV2; D might be TRBD1 (6 bases). V lost 4 bases and J 5 bases, leaving 7 bases between the germline ends. The germline gives CDR1 SNHLY, CDR2 FYNNEI. The CDR3 totals 12 residues. Here the CDR3 DNA reads TGTGCCAGCAGTGTAGGGGGAGATACGCAGTATTTT. Translated: CASSVGGDTQYF.

V and J are TRBV14 and TRBJ2-7, with 10 bases aligning to TRBD1. The CDR3 is 15 residues long. Germline lookup yields CDR1 SGHDN and CDR2 FVKESK. Germline trimming cut 2 bases from V and 2 bases from J; bases unmatched to any gene: 3. The CDR3 region has the DNA TGTGCCAGCAGCCAAACCGGGACAGGGGCCTACGAGCAGTACTTC. It codes for CASSQTGTGAYEQYF.

The V and J genes are TRBV5-4 and TRBJ1-2; perhaps TRBD1 as D (5 bases). The CDR3 length is 15 residues. Germline V lookup: CDR1 SGHNT, CDR2 YYREEE (reference sequence). V dropped 3 bases and J dropped 5 bases, with 17 bases sitting between them. The CDR3 coding sequence is TGTGCCAGCAGCTACGTTGGCGGGGGACTGTATGGCTACACCTTC. It codes for CASSYVGGGLYGYTF.

This chain uses TRBV21-1 with TRBJ2-2; TRBD1 is taken as the D call from the table, unchecked against the DNA. TRBV21-1 counts as a pseudogene. This CDR3 spans 16 amino acids. This CDR3 is CASSNGTGGAAGELFF. The CDR3 DNA is TGTGCCAGCAGCAACGGGACAGGGGGCGCCGCCGGGGAGCTGTTTTTT.

The rearrangement joins TRBV19 to TRBJ1-1; the D gene is possibly TRBD1 (5 bases). Germline V gene lookup returns CDR1 LNHDA and CDR2 SQIVND (reference sequence). This CDR3 comprises 13 residues. The V gene lost 5 bases and the J gene lost 3 bases, with 10 bases spanning the gap. For the CDR3, the DNA is TGTGCCAGTAGTTGGGGGGTTCACACTGAAGCTTTCTTT. Translated: CASSWGVHTEAFF.

The V and J genes are TRBV5-1 and TRBJ1-3; D might be TRBD1 (5 bases). V was shortened by 3 bases and J by 8 bases, with 18 bases between the two germline ends. Germline lookup yields CDR1 SGHRS and CDR2 YFSETQ. This CDR3 comprises 15 residues. For the CDR3, the DNA is TGCGCCAGCAGCTCTGGTATGGGGCGCATGGACACCATATATTTT. Protein sequence: CASSSGMGRMDTIYF.